Below are 15 T cell receptor beta chains sequenced from a single sample in a study of blood T cell repertoires in COVID-19. Sequencing was performed with immunoSEQ multiplex PCR; in TCRdb, only in-frame clones are kept and a portion is missing. The table records about 54,000 clones, approximately 82% of them present only once. Sequences were obtained from peripheral blood. These receptors originate from a human donor in a cohort sampled during active or convalescent COVID-19.

The rearrangement uses TRBV27 and TRBJ1-2, with 8 bases aligning to TRBD1. The germline CDR1 and CDR2 sequences are MNHEY and SMNVEV (reference sequence). V shed 5 bases, J shed 8 bases, and the junction held 10 bases outside the gene matches. This CDR3 region has 14 residues. CDR3 DNA: TGTGCCAGCAGTGCCAACAGGGGGGCCGGCGGCTACACCTTC. It codes for CASSANRGAGGYTF.

The chain is built from TRBV2 and TRBJ2-7; 9 bases match TRBD1. The V gene's germline CDR1 is SNHLY and CDR2 FYNNEI. Trimming cost V 8 bases and J 6 bases; bases outside gene matches: 11. CDR3 size: 14 residues. CDR3 sequence (DNA): TGTGCCAGCCTCCAGAACAGGGGGCATGGCGAGCAGTACTTC. Protein product: CASLQNRGHGEQYF.

The chain uses TRBV24-1 and TRBJ2-1; possibly TRBD2 for D (5 bases). The CDR3 length is 12 residues. Germline CDR1 is KGHDR and CDR2 is SFDVKD. Trimming took off 7 bases at V and 9 bases at J, with 12 bases between the two ends. CDR3 residues: CATSRDHTEQFF. CDR3 in DNA: TGTGCCACCAGCCGGGATCATACTGAGCAGTTCTTC.

The CDR3 sequence: CASSRDNLNSDTQYF. CDR3 DNA: TGTGCCAGCAGCCGGGACAATCTAAACTCAGATACGCAGTATTTT. The V and J genes are TRBV7-2 and TRBJ2-3, with D possibly TRBD1 on 6 matching bases. The germline V gene has CDR1 SGHTA and CDR2 FQGNSA. The V end was cut by 5 bases, the J end by 4 bases, with 16 bases between. The CDR3 contains 15 residues. Complete variable domain (other parts from reference TRBV7-2 and TRBJ2-3): GAGVSQSPSNKVTEKGKDVELRCDPISGHTALYWYRQSLGQGLEFLIYFQGNSAPDKSGLPSDRFSAERTGGSVSTLTIQRTQQEDSAVYLCASSRDNLNSDTQYFGPGTRLTVL.

DNA of the CDR3: TGTGCCACCAGTCGGGACAGGGGGCGCACCAAAAACATTCAGTACTTC. It encodes CATSRDRGRTKNIQYF. V gene TRBV24-1 combines with J gene TRBJ2-4; 12 bases are a match to TRBD1. J lost 2 bases, V lost 6 bases, and 4 bases had no gene match. The CDR3 runs 16 residues. CDR1 and CDR2 from the germline V gene are KGHDR and SFDVKD.

This chain connects TRBV15 to TRBJ1-2; 8 bases agree with TRBD1. Germline V gene data show CDR1 as LNHNV and CDR2 as YYDKDF (reference sequence). The CDR3 has 16 amino acids. J was trimmed by 0 bases and V by 1 base; bases with no gene match: 4. This chain's CDR3 is CATSRGGQESNYGYTF. The CDR3, as DNA: TGTGCCACCAGCAGAGGGGGACAGGAATCTAACTATGGCTACACCTTC. Full variable domain (outside the CDR3, taken from reference TRBV15 and TRBJ1-2): DAMVIQNPRYQVTQFGKPVTLSCSQTLNHNVMYWYQQKSSQAPKLLFHYYDKDFNNEADTPDNFQSRRPNTSFCFLDIRSPGLGDTAMYLCATSRGGQESNYGYTFGSGTRLTVV.

The J gene is TRBJ1-1, the V gene TRBV5-4; 8 bases fit TRBD1. The CDR3 length is 17 residues. Germline CDR1 is SGHNT and CDR2 is YYREEE (reference sequence). After removal of 0 bases from V and 0 bases from J, the junction contained 7 bases not matched to a gene. CDR3: CASSLGQGTGVNTEAFF. CDR3 DNA: TGTGCCAGCAGCTTGGGACAGGGGACGGGAGTGAACACTGAAGCTTTCTTT. Drawing the rest from reference TRBV5-4 and TRBJ1-1, the complete variable domain is ETGVTQSPTHLIKTRGQQVTLRCSSQSGHNTVSWYQQALGQGPQFIFQYYREEENGRGNFPPRFSGLQFPNYSSELNVNALELDDSALYLCASSLGQGTGVNTEAFFGQGTRLTVV.

DNA for the CDR3: TGTGCCAGCTTTGACAGGGGAGACTATGGCTACACCTTC. Translating it yields CASFDRGDYGYTF. The genes are TRBV5-6 and TRBJ1-2, with 8 bases that match TRBD1. CDR1 and CDR2 (germline): SGHDT, YYEEEE. The length of the CDR3 is 13 residues. V was pared by 7 bases and J by 3 bases, with 5 bases of the junction left unmatched.

V gene TRBV30 combines with J gene TRBJ1-5, with 7 nucleotides matching TRBD1. The CDR3 spans 14 residues. Germline CDR1 is GTSNPN and CDR2 is SVGIG (reference sequence). With V trimmed by 0 bases and J by 5 bases, 4 bases remained unmatched. DNA of the CDR3: TGTGCCTGGAGTGTAGGGACAGCGGATCAGCCCCAGCATTTT. Its translation: CAWSVGTADQPQHF.

J is TRBJ1-3 and V is TRBV19; D is unclear. Looked up from germline, CDR1 is LNHDA and CDR2 is SQIVND (reference sequence). Trimming took off 6 bases at V and 2 bases at J, with 8 bases between the two ends. The CDR3 is 13 amino acids. The chain's CDR3 is CASRVRAGNTIYF. CDR3 nucleotide sequence: TGTGCCAGTAGGGTGCGAGCTGGAAACACCATATATTTT.

This chain joins TRBV5-4 and TRBJ2-7, with a weak D call TRBD2 (6 bases). The CDR3 runs 14 residues. From germline, CDR1 is SGHNT and CDR2 YYREEE (reference sequence). Trimming stripped 1 base from V and 4 bases from J, with 12 bases between. The CDR3 nucleotides read TGTGCCAGCAGCTTGCAGCTAGCGCCGTACGAGCAGTACTTC. This gives the protein CASSLQLAPYEQYF.

The rearrangement uses TRBV18 and TRBJ1-1, with D perhaps TRBD1 (5 bases). Per the germline V gene, CDR1 is KGHSH and CDR2 is LQKENI. The CDR3 runs 14 residues. V lost 5 bases and J lost 1, with 11 bases in between. CDR3 protein: CASSSPTENTEAFF. CDR3 nucleotides: TGTGCCAGCTCATCGCCGACAGAGAACACTGAAGCTTTCTTT.

This clone is a singleton in its sample. This rearrangement joins TRBV5-4 to TRBJ2-4; no clear D gene. Germline CDR1 is SGHNT and CDR2 is YYREEE (reference sequence). The CDR3 loop spans 14 amino acids. V was trimmed by 4 bases and J by 1 base, leaving 9 bases between them. The CDR3 loop is CASSTSGAKNIQYF. The CDR3 nucleotides are TGTGCCAGCAGCACTTCCGGGGCCAAAAACATTCAGTACTTC. Drawing the rest from reference TRBV5-4 and TRBJ2-4, the complete variable domain is ETGVTQSPTHLIKTRGQQVTLRCSSQSGHNTVSWYQQALGQGPQFIFQYYREEENGRGNFPPRFSGLQFPNYSSELNVNALELDDSALYLCASSTSGAKNIQYFGAGTRLSVL.

This sequence joins TRBV12-3 or TRBV12-4 and TRBJ1-5; no clear D. The V end was cut by 3 bases, the J end by 4 bases, with 7 bases between. CDR3 length: 13 residues. CDR3 sequence (DNA): TGTGCCAGCAGTTTGTCGGGGAATCAGCCCCAGCATTTT. Its protein is CASSLSGNQPQHF.

The genes are TRBV6-2 or TRBV6-3 and TRBJ1-2, with D tentatively TRBD1 (6 bases). There are 16 residues in the CDR3. In germline, CDR1 is MNHEY, CDR2 SVGEGT. V was cut by 5 bases and J by 2 bases, with 18 bases left in between. The CDR3: CASSHSLGTLNYGYTF. In DNA form, the CDR3 reads TGTGCCAGCAGTCATTCTCTCGGGACACTAAACTATGGCTACACCTTC.